This T cell receptor beta chain was recovered during a study of blood T cell repertoires in COVID-19. Study background: T cells, B-cell-depleted T cells, or PBMCs provided the cDNA or gDNA that served as material.

This table comes from immunoSEQ multiplex PCR, and its TCRdb copy is limited to in-frame clones, with some not included. This table holds 450,000 to 500,000 clones, 70% to 90% found once. This clone was seen more than once but under ten times. The clonotype comes from a human donor in a cohort sampled during active COVID-19. The sequenced material came from peripheral blood.

In nucleotides, the CDR3 is TGTGCCAGCAGCCAAGACCTCAGGCGGGAGGGCTACACCTTC. Its protein is CASSQDLRREGYTF. The V call is TRBV3-1 (or the pseudogene TRBV3-2), the J call TRBJ1-2; D gene unclear. The germline gives CDR1 LGHDT, CDR2 YNNKEL (reference sequence). The CDR3 extends over 14 amino acids. Trimming stripped 0 bases from V and 8 bases from J, with 13 bases between.